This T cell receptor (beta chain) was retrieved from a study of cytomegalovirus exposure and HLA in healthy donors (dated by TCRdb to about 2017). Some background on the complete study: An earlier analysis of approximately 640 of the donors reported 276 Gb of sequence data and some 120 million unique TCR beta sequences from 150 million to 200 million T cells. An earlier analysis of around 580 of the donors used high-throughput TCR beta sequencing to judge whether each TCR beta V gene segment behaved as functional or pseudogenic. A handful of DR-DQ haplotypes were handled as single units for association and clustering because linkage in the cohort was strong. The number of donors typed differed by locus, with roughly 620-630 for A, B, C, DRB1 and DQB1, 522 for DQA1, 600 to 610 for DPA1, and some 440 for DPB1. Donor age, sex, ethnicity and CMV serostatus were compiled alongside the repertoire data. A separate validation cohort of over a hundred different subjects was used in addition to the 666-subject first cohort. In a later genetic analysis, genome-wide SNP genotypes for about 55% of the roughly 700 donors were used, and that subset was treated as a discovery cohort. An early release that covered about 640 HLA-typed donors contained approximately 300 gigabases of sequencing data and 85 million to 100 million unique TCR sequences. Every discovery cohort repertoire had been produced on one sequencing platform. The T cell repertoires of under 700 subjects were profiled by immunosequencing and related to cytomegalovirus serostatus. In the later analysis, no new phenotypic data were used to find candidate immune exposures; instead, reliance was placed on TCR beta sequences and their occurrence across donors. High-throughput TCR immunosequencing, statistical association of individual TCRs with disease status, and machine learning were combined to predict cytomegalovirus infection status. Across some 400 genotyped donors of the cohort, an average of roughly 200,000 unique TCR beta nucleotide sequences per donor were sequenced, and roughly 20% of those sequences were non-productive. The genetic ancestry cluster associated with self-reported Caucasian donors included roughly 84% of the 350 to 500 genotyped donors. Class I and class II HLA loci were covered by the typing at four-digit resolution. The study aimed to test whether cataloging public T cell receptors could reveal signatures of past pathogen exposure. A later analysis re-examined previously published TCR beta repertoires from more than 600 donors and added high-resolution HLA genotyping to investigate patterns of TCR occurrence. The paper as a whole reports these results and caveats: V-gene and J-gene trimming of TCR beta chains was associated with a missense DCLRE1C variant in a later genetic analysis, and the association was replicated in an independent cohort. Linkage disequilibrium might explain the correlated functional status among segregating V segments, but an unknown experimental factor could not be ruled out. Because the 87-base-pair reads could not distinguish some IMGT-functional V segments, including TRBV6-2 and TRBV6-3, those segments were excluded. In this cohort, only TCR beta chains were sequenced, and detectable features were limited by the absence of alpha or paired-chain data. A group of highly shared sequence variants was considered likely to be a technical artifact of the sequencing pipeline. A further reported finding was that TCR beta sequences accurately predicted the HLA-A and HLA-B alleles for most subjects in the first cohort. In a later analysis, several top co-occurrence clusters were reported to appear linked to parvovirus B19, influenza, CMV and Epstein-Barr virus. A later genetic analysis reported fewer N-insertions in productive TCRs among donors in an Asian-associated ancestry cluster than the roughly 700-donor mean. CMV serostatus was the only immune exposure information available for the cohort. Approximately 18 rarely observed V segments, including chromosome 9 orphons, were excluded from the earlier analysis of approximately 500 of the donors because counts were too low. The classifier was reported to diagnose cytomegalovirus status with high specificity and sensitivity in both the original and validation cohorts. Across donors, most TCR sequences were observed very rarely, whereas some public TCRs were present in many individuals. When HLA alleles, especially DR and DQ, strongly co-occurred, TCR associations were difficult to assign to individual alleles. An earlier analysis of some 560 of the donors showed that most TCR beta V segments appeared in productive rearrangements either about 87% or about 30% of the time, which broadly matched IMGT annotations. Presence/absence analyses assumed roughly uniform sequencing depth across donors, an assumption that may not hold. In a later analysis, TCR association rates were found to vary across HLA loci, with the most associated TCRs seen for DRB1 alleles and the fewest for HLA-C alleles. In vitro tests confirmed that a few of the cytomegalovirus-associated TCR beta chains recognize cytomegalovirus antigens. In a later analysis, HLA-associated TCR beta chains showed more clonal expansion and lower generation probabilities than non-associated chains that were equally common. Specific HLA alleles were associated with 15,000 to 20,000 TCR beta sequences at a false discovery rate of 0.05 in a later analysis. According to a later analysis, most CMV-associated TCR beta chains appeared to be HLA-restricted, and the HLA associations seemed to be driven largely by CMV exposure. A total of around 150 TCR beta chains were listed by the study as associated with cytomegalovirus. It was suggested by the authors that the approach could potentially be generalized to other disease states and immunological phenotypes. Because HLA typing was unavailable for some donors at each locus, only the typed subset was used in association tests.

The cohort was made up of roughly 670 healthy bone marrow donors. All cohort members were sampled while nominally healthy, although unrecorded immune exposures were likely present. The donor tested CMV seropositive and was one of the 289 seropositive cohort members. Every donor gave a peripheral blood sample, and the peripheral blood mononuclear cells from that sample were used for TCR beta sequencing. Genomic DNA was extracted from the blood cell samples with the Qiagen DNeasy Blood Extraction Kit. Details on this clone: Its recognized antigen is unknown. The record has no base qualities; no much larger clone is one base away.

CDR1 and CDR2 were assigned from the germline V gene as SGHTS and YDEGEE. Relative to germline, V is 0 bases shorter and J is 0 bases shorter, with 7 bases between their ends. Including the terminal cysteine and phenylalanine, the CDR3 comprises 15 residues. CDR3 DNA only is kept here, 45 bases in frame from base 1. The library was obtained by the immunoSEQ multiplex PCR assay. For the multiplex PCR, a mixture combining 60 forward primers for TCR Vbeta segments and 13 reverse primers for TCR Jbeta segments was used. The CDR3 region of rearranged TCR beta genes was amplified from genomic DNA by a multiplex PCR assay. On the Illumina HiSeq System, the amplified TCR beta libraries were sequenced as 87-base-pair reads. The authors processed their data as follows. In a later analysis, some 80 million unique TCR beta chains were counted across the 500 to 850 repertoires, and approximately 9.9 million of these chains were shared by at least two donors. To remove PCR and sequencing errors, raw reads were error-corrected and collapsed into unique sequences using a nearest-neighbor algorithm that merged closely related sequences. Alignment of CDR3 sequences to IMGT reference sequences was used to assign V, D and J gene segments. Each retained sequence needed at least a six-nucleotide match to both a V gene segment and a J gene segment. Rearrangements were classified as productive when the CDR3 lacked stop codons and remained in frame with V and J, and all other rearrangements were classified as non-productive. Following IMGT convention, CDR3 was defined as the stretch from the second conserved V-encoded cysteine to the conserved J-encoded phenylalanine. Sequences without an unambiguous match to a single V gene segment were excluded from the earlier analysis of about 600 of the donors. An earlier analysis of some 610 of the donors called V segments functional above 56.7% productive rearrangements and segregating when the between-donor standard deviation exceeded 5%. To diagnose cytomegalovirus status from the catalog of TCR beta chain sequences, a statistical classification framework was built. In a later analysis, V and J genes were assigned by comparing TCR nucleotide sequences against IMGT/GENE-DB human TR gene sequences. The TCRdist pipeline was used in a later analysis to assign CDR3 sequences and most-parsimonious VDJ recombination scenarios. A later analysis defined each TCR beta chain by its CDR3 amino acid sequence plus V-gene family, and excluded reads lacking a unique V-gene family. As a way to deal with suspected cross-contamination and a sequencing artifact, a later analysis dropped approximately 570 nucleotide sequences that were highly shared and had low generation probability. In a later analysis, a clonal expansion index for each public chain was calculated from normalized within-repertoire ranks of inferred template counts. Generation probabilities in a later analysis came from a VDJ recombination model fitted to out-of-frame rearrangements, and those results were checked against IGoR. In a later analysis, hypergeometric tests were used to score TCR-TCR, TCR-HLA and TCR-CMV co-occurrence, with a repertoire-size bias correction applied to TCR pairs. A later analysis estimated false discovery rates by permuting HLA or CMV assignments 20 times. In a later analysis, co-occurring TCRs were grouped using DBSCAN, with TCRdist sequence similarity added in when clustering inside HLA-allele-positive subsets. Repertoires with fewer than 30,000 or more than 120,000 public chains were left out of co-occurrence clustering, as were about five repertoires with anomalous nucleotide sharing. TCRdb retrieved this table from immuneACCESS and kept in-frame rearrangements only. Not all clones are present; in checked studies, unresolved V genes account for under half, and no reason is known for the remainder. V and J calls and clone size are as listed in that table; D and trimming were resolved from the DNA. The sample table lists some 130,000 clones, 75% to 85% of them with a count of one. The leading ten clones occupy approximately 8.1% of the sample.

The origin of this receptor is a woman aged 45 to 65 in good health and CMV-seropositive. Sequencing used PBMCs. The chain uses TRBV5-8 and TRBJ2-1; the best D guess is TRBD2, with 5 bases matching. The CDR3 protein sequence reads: CASSLEGSSYNEQFF. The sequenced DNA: TGTGCCAGCAGCTTGGAAGGGAGCTCCTACAATGAGCAGTTCTTC.